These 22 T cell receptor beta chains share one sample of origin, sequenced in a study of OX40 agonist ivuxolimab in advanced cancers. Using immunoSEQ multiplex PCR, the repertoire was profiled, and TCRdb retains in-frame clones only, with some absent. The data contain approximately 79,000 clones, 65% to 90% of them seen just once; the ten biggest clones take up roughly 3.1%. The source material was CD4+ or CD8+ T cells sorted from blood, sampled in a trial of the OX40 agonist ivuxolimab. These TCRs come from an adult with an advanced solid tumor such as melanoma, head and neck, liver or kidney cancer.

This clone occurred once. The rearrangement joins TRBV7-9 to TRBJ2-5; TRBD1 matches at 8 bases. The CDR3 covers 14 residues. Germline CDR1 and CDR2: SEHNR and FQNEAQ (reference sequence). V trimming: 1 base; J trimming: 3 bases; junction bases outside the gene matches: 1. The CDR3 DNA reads TGTGCCAGCAGCTTAGGGGGACAGGAAGAGACCCAGTACTTC. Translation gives CASSLGGQEETQYF.

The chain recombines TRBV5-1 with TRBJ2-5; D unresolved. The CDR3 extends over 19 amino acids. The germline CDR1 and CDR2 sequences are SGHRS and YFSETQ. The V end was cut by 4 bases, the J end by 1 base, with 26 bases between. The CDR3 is CASSPYYNSESWSQETQYF. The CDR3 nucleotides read TGCGCCAGCAGCCCTTACTATAACTCGGAGTCTTGGTCCCAAGAGACCCAGTACTTC.

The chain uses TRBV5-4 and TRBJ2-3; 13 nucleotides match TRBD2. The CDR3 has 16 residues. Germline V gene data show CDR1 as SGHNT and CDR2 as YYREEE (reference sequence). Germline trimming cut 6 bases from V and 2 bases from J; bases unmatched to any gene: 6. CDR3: CASTSGTSGATDTQYF. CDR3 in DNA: TGTGCCAGCACCTCCGGGACTAGCGGGGCCACAGATACGCAGTATTTT.

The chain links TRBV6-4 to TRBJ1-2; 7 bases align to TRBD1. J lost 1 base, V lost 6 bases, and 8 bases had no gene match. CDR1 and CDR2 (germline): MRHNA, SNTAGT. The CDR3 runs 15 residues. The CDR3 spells CASRKGAGDNYGYTF. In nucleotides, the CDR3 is TGTGCCAGCAGAAAGGGGGCAGGCGATAACTATGGCTACACCTTC.

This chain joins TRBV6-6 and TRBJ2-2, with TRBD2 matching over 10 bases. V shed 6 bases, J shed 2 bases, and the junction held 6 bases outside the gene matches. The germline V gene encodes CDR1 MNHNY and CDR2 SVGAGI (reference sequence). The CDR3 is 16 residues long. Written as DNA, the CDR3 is TGTGCCAGCAGCCGAACTAGCGGGACAAACACCGGGGAGCTGTTTTTT. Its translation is CASSRTSGTNTGELFF.

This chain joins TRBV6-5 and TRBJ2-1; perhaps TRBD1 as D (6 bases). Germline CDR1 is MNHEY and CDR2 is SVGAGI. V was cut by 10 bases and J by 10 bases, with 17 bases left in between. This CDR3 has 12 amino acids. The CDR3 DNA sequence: TGTGCCACCTATAACAGGGCTTGGGAGCAGTTCTTC. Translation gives CATYNRAWEQFF.

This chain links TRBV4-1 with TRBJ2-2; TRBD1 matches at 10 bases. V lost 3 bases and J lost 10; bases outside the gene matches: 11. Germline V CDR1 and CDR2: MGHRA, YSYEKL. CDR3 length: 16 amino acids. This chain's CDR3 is CASSHGHDRGRVELFF. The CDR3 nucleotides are TGCGCCAGCAGCCATGGTCATGACAGGGGGCGTGTGGAGCTGTTTTTT.

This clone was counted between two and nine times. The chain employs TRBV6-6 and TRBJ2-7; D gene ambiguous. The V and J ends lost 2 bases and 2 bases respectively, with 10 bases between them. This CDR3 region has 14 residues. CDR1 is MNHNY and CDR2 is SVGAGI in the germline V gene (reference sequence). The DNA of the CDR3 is TGTGCCAGCAGTTACGCCGACCTTACCTACGAGCAGTACTTC. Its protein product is CASSYADLTYEQYF.

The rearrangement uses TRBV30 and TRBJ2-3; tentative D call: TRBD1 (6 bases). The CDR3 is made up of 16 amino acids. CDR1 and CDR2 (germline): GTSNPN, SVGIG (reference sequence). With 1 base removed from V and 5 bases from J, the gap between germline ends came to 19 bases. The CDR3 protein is CAWSGWQGLIRDTQYF. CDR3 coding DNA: TGTGCCTGGAGTGGATGGCAGGGGCTGATCCGAGATACGCAGTATTTT.

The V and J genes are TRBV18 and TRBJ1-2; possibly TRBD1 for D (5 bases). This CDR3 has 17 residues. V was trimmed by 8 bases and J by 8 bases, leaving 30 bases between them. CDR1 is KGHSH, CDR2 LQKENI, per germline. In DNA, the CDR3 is TGTGCCAGCCCCCGGGCGGGGGACGGTAATACGGCCGGCGGCTACACCTTC. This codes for CASPRAGDGNTAGGYTF.

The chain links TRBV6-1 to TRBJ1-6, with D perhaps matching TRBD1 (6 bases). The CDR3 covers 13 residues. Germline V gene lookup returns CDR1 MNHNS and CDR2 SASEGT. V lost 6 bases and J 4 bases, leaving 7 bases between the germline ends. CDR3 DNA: TGTGCCAGCAGGACAGGTTATAATTCACCCCTCCACTTT. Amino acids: CASRTGYNSPLHF.

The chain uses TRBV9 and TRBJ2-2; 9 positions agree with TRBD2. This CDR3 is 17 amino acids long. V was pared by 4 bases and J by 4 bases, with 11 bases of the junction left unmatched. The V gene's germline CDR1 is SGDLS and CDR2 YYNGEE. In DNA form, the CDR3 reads TGTGCCAGCAGCCCACTAGCGGGTCCGCCGGGCACCGGGGAGCTGTTTTTT. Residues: CASSPLAGPPGTGELFF.

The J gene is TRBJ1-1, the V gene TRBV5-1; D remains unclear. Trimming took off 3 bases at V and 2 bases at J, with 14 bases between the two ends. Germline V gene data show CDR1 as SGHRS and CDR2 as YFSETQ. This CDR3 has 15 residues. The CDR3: CASSSSDTANTEAFF. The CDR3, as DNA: TGCGCCAGCAGCTCCTCCGACACTGCAAACACTGAAGCTTTCTTT.

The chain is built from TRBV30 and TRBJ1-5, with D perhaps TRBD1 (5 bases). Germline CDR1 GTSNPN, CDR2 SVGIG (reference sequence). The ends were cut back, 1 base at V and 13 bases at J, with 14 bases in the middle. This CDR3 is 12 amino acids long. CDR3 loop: CAWSGLSGQQHF. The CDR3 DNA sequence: TGTGCCTGGAGTGGACTATCGGGGCAGCAGCATTTT.

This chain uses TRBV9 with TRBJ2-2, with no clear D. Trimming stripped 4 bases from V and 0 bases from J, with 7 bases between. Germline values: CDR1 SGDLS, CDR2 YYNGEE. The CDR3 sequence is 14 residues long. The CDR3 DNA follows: TGTGCCAGCAGCAGGCGCACGAACACCGGGGAGCTGTTTTTT. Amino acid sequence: CASSRRTNTGELFF.

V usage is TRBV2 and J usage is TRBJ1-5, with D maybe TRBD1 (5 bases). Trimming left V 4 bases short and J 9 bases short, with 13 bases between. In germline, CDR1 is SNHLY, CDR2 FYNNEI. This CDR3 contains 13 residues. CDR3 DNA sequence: TGTGCCAGCAGTGGGGGGGGTACGCGGCCCCAGCATTTT. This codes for CASSGGGTRPQHF.

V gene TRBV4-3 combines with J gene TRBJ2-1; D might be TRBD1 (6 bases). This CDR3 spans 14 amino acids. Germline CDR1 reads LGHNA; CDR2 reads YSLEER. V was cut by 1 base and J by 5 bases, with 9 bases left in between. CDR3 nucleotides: TGCGCCAGCAGCCAAGGGGACAATAACAATGAGCAGTTCTTC. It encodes CASSQGDNNNEQFF.

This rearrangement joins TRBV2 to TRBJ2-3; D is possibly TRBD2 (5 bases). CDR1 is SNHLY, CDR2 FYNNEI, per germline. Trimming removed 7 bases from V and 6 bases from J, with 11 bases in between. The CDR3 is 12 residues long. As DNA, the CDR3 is TGTGCCAGCAAGCCTGAGGGTGATACGCAGTATTTT. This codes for CASKPEGDTQYF. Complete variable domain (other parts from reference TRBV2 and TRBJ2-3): EPEVTQTPSHQVTQMGQEVILRCVPISNHLYFYWYRQILGQKVEFLVSFYNNEISEKSEIFDDQFSVERPDGSNFTLKIRSTKLEDSAMYFCASKPEGDTQYFGPGTRLTVL.

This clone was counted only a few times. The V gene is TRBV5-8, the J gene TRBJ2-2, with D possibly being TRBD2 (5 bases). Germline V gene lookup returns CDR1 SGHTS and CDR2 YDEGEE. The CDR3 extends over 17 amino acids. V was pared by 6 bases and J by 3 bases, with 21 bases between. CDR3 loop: CASTPGSLLGDTGELFF. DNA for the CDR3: TGTGCCAGCACCCCGGGGTCCCTATTGGGAGACACCGGGGAGCTGTTTTTT.

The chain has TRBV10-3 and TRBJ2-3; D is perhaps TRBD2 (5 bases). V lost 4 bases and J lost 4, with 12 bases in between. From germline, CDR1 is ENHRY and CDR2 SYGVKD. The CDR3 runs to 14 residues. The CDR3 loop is CAISVGVDADTQYF. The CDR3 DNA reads TGTGCCATCAGTGTGGGAGTTGACGCAGATACGCAGTATTTT.

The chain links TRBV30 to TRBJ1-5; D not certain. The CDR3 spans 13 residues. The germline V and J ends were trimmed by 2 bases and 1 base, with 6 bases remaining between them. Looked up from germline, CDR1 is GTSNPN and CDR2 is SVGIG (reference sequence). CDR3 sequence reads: CAWSSKSNQPQHF. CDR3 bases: TGTGCCTGGAGTAGCAAGAGCAATCAGCCCCAGCATTTT.

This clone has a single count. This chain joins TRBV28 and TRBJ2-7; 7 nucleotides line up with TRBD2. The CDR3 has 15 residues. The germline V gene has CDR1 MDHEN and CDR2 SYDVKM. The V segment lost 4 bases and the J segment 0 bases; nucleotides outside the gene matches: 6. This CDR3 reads CASSSAGTNSYEQYF. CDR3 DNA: TGTGCCAGCAGTTCCGCCGGGACTAACTCCTACGAGCAGTACTTC.